These 26 T cell receptor beta chains were all obtained from the same sample, sequenced in a study of shared clonotypes between healthy human individuals (dated by TCRdb to the early 2020s). Library construction relied on the immunoSEQ multiplex PCR assay. TCRdb took over this immuneACCESS table, retaining in-frame rearrangements with V and J assigned. Such tables are incomplete; in checked studies, under half of the missing clones stem from an unresolved V gene, and the remainder is unexplained. In all, the sample holds some 2,100,000 clones, and about 94% of those were seen once. The ten largest make up about 0.13% of the sample. Sequenced sample: naive CD4+ T cells sorted from blood. The cell subset or site label, read with the paper, signifies: CD45RA+ positively selected. These receptors were collected from a man aged 18 to 29 in good health.

The DNA of the CDR3 is TGTGCCAGCGACGCCAGACTCCCGAGCTCGACTCTCGAGCAGTACTTC. Protein: CASDARLPSSTLEQYF. The chain joins TRBV28 to TRBJ2-7; D uncertain. Germline V gene sequence: CDR1 MDHEN, CDR2 SYDVKM. V dropped 8 bases and J dropped 6 bases, with 26 bases sitting between them. The CDR3 is made up of 16 amino acids.

This rearrangement joins TRBV5-6 to TRBJ1-2, with 7 bases identical to TRBD1. CDR1 is SGHDT and CDR2 is YYEEEE in the germline V gene. The CDR3 spans 15 residues. V gave up 6 bases and J gave up 8 bases; unmatched junction bases: 16. The CDR3 nucleotides are TGTGCCAGCATATTCAGCCGACAGGGTCTGAGAGGCTACACCTTC. It codes for CASIFSRQGLRGYTF.

Comments on this clone: In the same sample, other DNA sequences code for this CDR3. The chain employs TRBV5-1 and TRBJ1-1, with D hard to call. Germline CDR1 is SGHRS and CDR2 is YFSETQ. Trimming cost V 3 bases and J 0 bases, with 6 bases left between them. CDR3 size: 13 residues. CDR3 DNA: TGCGCCAGCAGCTCCGGGATGAACACTGAAGCTTTCTTT. Translation: CASSSGMNTEAFF.

The chain has TRBV7-2 and TRBJ1-1; a possible D gene is TRBD1 (5 bases). V lost 1 base and J lost 5, with 11 bases in between. Germline-derived CDR1 and CDR2 are SGHTA and FQGNSA. The CDR3 sequence is 14 residues long. CDR3 sequence (DNA): TGTGCCAGCAGCTTAGAGGAGGGGTCGACTGAAGCTTTCTTT. Amino acid sequence: CASSLEEGSTEAFF.

About this clone itself: This may be a read error, as it is one base from a much larger clone. Other DNA sequences in this sample translate to the same CDR3. The chain carries TRBV6-1 and TRBJ1-2; D uncertain. CDR1 and CDR2 from the germline V gene are MNHNS and SASEGT. CDR3 length equals 13 residues. Trimming shortened V by 6 bases and J by 2 bases, and 10 bases separated the two germline ends. Here the CDR3 reads CASSVAPNYGYTF. The CDR3 bases are TGTGCCAGCAGCGTGGCACCGAACTATGGCTACACCTTC.

The V call is TRBV2, the J call TRBJ2-7, with D possibly called TRBD1 or TRBD2 (5 bases each). Germline CDR1 SNHLY, CDR2 FYNNEI. The CDR3 is 14 residues long. V shed 8 bases and J shed 3 bases, with 17 bases lying between them. The CDR3 region has the DNA TGTGCCAGCGCCTACGGGGACGGAGTCTACGAGCAGTACTTC. Translation gives CASAYGDGVYEQYF.

The chain joins TRBV5-1 to TRBJ1-1; no clear D gene. The CDR3 is 14 residues long. Trimming left V 1 base short and J 1 base short, with 8 bases between. Germline assignment: CDR1 SGHRS and CDR2 YFSETQ. This CDR3 is CASSLTPSNTEAFF. CDR3 sequence (DNA): TGCGCCAGCAGCTTGACGCCTTCGAACACTGAAGCTTTCTTT.

The chain couples TRBV6-5 to TRBJ1-4, with D perhaps matching TRBD1 (5 bases). The CDR3 has 13 amino acids. CDR1 MNHEY and CDR2 SVGAGI come from the germline V gene. V lost 4 bases and J lost 7, with 10 bases in between. The CDR3 spells CASSWGFGEKLFF. CDR3 in DNA: TGTGCCAGCAGTTGGGGCTTTGGTGAAAAACTGTTTTTT.

This chain joins TRBV19 and TRBJ1-3; D unclear. The V gene's germline CDR1 is LNHDA and CDR2 SQIVND (reference sequence). V lost 3 bases to trimming and J lost 4 bases, with 10 bases between them. The CDR3 length is 14 residues. CDR3 sequence (DNA): TGTGCCAGTAGTATGGTTTACCCGGGAAACACCATATATTTT. Encoded protein: CASSMVYPGNTIYF.

The chain employs TRBV6-1 and TRBJ2-2; weak D call: TRBD1 (6 bases). The CDR3 extends over 15 amino acids. Germline lookup yields CDR1 MNHNS and CDR2 SASEGT. Between the trimmed V and J ends, which lost 6 bases and 3 bases, there was a span of 14 bases. This chain's CDR3 is CASRIRDTYTGELFF. The CDR3 DNA sequence: TGTGCCAGCAGAATCCGGGACACCTACACCGGGGAGCTGTTTTTT.

The genes are TRBV6-5 and TRBJ1-4; 9 bases align to TRBD1. After removal of 10 bases from V and 7 bases from J, the junction contained 13 bases not matched to a gene. Germline V gene sequence: CDR1 MNHEY, CDR2 SVGAGI. The CDR3 spans 15 residues. CDR3 nucleotide sequence: TGTGCCACGCAAGACCGGACAGGGGCGCGTGAAAAACTGTTTTTT. Encoded protein: CATQDRTGAREKLFF.

The chain uses TRBV5-1 and TRBJ2-2, with a weak D call TRBD1 (6 bases). Trimming pared 4 bases from V and 5 bases from J, leaving 15 bases between. Germline-derived CDR1 and CDR2 are SGHRS and YFSETQ. The CDR3 is made up of 15 amino acids. This CDR3 is CASSDGQPRTGELFF. The CDR3 nucleotides are TGCGCCAGCAGCGACGGACAGCCGAGGACCGGGGAGCTGTTTTTT.

On this clone: The identical CDR3 is also encoded by other nucleotide sequences in the sample. This chain links TRBV5-6 with TRBJ2-7; TRBD1 aligns across 7 bases. Germline assignment: CDR1 SGHDT and CDR2 YYEEEE. This CDR3 has 14 amino acids. The ends lost 0 bases at V and 2 bases at J; junction bases unmatched: 2. CDR3: CASSLGTGAYEQYF. The CDR3 coding sequence is TGTGCCAGCAGCTTGGGGACAGGAGCCTACGAGCAGTACTTC.

This chain joins TRBV4-1 and TRBJ1-4; the D gene is possibly TRBD1 (5 bases). Germline CDR1 MGHRA, CDR2 YSYEKL. V was pared by 0 bases and J by 8 bases, with 13 bases between. The CDR3 length is 15 residues. CDR3 protein: CASSQEGGAGEKLFF. In DNA, the CDR3 is TGCGCCAGCAGCCAAGAGGGGGGAGCGGGAGAAAAACTGTTTTTT.

In its sample, this clone was seen once. The chain combines TRBV27 with TRBJ1-2; 12 nucleotides agree with TRBD1. V was pared by 10 bases and J by 3 bases, with 9 bases of the junction left unmatched. This CDR3 region has 15 residues. Germline V gene data show CDR1 as MNHEY and CDR2 as SMNVEV (reference sequence). The CDR3 loop reads CATRDRGHTDYGYTF. CDR3 nucleotide sequence: TGTGCCACCCGGGACAGGGGGCATACGGACTATGGCTACACCTTC.

This clone was seen a few times. The chain uses TRBV9 and TRBJ1-2; D is possibly TRBD1 (6 bases). The germline V gene has CDR1 SGDLS and CDR2 YYNGEE. CDR3 length equals 15 residues. Trimming stripped 4 bases from V and 6 bases from J, with 19 bases between. In nucleotides, the CDR3 is TGTGCCAGCAGCCCGCGGACAGCGGGGATTGATGGCTACACCTTC. It specifies CASSPRTAGIDGYTF.

This chain links TRBV6-1 with TRBJ1-3, with unresolved D. CDR1 and CDR2 from the germline V gene are MNHNS and SASEGT. The CDR3 totals 15 residues. Trimming left V 5 bases short and J 2 bases short, with 13 bases between. The CDR3 bases are TGTGCCAGCAGTCTCGTCACGACCCCTGGAAACACCATATATTTT. It is translated as CASSLVTTPGNTIYF.

The chain employs TRBV5-1 and TRBJ1-3; TRBD1 is a possible D gene (6 bases). The V gene lost 4 bases and the J gene lost 0 bases, with 20 bases spanning the gap. The CDR3 loop spans 18 amino acids. Germline V lookup: CDR1 SGHRS, CDR2 YFSETQ. The CDR3 spells CASSPMKATGGSGNTIYF. The CDR3 DNA is TGCGCCAGCAGCCCTATGAAAGCGACAGGCGGCTCTGGAAACACCATATATTTT.

The chain couples TRBV11-3 to TRBJ2-5; 12 bases are shared with TRBD2. Germline assignment: CDR1 SGHNT and CDR2 YENEEA. The CDR3 is made up of 17 amino acids. V gave up 5 bases and J gave up 2 bases; unmatched junction bases: 9. The CDR3 sequence is CASSLGTSGPKQETQYF. The CDR3 DNA reads as TGTGCCAGCAGCCTGGGGACTAGCGGGCCTAAACAAGAGACCCAGTACTTC.

V and J are TRBV7-2 and TRBJ2-6; D not certain. Germline CDR1 reads SGHTA; CDR2 reads FQGNSA. The V end was cut by 2 bases, the J end by 0 bases, with 5 bases between. CDR3 size: 15 residues. The CDR3 region is CASSLQSSGANVLTF. CDR3 DNA sequence: TGTGCCAGCAGCTTACAGAGCTCTGGGGCCAACGTCCTGACTTTC.

The CDR3 DNA reads as TGTGCCAGCAGCTCACCCGGGACAGGGCGGACCGGGGAGCTGTTTTTT. It is translated as CASSSPGTGRTGELFF. This rearrangement joins TRBV5-8 to TRBJ2-2, with 9 nucleotides matching TRBD1. The junction had 8 bases not matched to a gene; V was cut back by 3 bases and J by 5 bases. The length of the CDR3 is 16 residues. Germline loops: CDR1 SGHTS, CDR2 YDEGEE.

The gene calls are TRBV28 and TRBJ2-7; 15 bases line up with TRBD2. The V gene end was trimmed by 4 bases and the J gene end by 12 bases; junction bases not matched to a gene: 7. The CDR3 consists of 14 residues. The germline V gene has CDR1 MDHEN and CDR2 SYDVKM. CDR3 in DNA: TGTGCCAGCAGTTCCCAGGGACTAGCGGGGGGTCGGTACTTC. As protein: CASSSQGLAGGRYF.

The chain combines TRBV4-1 with TRBJ2-3; possible D gene TRBD2, 6 bases. The CDR3 runs to 15 residues. Trimming cost V 9 bases and J 0 bases, with 16 bases left between them. The germline CDR1 and CDR2 sequences are MGHRA and YSYEKL. CDR3 region: CASKISGTSTDTQYF. The CDR3 DNA reads TGCGCCAGTAAAATTAGCGGAACTAGCACAGATACGCAGTATTTT.

The chain employs TRBV6-1 and TRBJ2-7; TRBD1 agrees at 7 bases. V was pared by 7 bases and J by 2 bases, with 8 bases of the junction left unmatched. Germline assignment: CDR1 MNHNS and CDR2 SASEGT. The CDR3 is 14 residues long. CDR3 sequence: CASIPDRAPYEQYF. The CDR3, as DNA: TGTGCCAGCATCCCAGACAGGGCTCCCTACGAGCAGTACTTC.

A remark on this clone: Other DNA sequences in the same sample also yield this CDR3. The chain combines TRBV5-6 with TRBJ1-6, with 8 bases identical to TRBD1. J gave up 7 bases and V 2 bases, and 2 bases lay outside the gene matches. The germline CDR1 and CDR2 sequences are SGHDT and YYEEEE. This CDR3 comprises 14 residues. CDR3 sequence: CASSFRDRNSPLHF. The CDR3 DNA is TGTGCCAGCAGCTTCCGGGACAGGAATTCACCCCTCCACTTT.

CDR3 in DNA: TGTGCCACCAGCAGAGGCACAGGCATTGTGGACACTGAAGCTTTCTTT. This codes for CATSRGTGIVDTEAFF. The chain combines TRBV15 with TRBJ1-1; perhaps TRBD1 as D (5 bases). Germline CDR1 is LNHNV and CDR2 is YYDKDF (reference sequence). Trimming stripped 1 base from V and 3 bases from J, with 15 bases between. The CDR3 loop spans 16 amino acids. The full variable domain, with the rest looked up from reference TRBV15 and TRBJ1-1, is DAMVIQNPRYQVTQFGKPVTLSCSQTLNHNVMYWYQQKSSQAPKLLFHYYDKDFNNEADTPDNFQSRRPNTSFCFLDIRSPGLGDTAMYLCATSRGTGIVDTEAFFGQGTRLTVV.